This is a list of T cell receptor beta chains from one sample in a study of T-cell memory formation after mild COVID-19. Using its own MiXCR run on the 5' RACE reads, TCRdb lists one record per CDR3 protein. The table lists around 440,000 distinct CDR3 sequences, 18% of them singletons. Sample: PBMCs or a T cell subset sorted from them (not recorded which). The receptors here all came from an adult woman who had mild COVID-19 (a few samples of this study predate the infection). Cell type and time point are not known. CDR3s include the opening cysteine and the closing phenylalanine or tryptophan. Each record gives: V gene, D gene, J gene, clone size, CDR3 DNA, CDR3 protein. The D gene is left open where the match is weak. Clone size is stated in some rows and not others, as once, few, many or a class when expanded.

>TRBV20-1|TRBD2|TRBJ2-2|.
TGCAGTGGGACTAGCCCCACCGGGGAGCTGTTTTTT
CSGTSPTGELFF
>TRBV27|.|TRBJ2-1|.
TGTGCCAGCAGTTTCCTCCCCGACTCCGATGGGCAGTTCTTC
CASSFLPDSDGQFF
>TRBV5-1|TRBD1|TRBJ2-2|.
TGCGCCACCTCCGGGACAGGGAACACCGGGGAGCTGTTTTTT
CATSGTGNTGELFF
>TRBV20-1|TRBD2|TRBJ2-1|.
TGCAGTGCTAGAGGGACTAGCGGGAGGAACAATGAGCAGTTCTTC
CSARGTSGRNNEQFF
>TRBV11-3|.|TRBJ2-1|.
TGTGCCAGCAGCTTGTACCAGGGACCCAACAATGAGCAGTTCTTC
CASSLYQGPNNEQFF
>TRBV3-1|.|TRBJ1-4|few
TGTGCCAGCAGCCAAGGAGAGCTAGGACTGTTTTTT
CASSQGELGLFF
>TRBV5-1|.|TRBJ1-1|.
TGCGCCAGCAGCTGGCGGGGACTTGAAGCTTTCTTT
CASSWRGLEAFF
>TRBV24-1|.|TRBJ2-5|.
TGTGCCACCAGTGACTTTCCTCCGGGACGGAAAGAGACCCAGTACTTC
CATSDFPPGRKETQYF
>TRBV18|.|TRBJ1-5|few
TGTGCCAGCTCACCGTCGGGGTTGAACAATCAGCCCCAGCATTTT
CASSPSGLNNQPQHF
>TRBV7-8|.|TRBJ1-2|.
TGTGCCAGCAGCTTAAGGTTGGGGGGAAGAGACTATGGCTACACCTTC
CASSLRLGGRDYGYTF
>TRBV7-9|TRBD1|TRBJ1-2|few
TGTGCCAGCAGCGCAGGGACAGGTGGGGTCTATGGCTACACCTTC
CASSAGTGGVYGYTF
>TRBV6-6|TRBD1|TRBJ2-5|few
TGTGCCAGCAGTTACTCCGGACAGGGGCAAGAGACCCAGTACTTC
CASSYSGQGQETQYF
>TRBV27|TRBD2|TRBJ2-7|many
TGTGCCAGCAGTTACCTAGGGACTAGCGGGACCTACGAGCAGTACTTC
CASSYLGTSGTYEQYF
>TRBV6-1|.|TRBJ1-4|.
TGTGCCAGCAGTGTTGGCCAGCTCAATGAAAAACTGTTTTTT
CASSVGQLNEKLFF
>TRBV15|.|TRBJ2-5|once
TGTGCCACCGCGGCTAGCAGGAGTCAAGAGACCCAGTACTTC
CATAASRSQETQYF
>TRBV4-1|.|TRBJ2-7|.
TGCGCCAGCAGCCAAGTGACGGCAGTTTACGAGCAGTACTTC
CASSQVTAVYEQYF
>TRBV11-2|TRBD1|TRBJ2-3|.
TGTGCCAGCAGCTTTAACGATCAGGGGGCAAATACGCAGTATTTT
CASSFNDQGANTQYF
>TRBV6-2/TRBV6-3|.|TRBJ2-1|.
TGTGCCAGCAGTTATATCCGGGAGATCTACAATGAGCAGTTCTTC
CASSYIREIYNEQFF
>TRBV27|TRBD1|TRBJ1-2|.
TGTGCCAGCAGTTTACTGACAGGGGGCACCAACTATGGCTACACCTTC
CASSLLTGGTNYGYTF
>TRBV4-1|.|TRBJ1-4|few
TGCGCCAGCAGCCTCGTCGGGGGGCTAGGGGGTAATGAAAAACTGTTTTTT
CASSLVGGLGGNEKLFF
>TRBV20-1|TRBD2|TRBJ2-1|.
TGCAGTGCTAGAGGGACTAGCGGGGGGCCAACCCACAATGAGCAGTTCTTC
CSARGTSGGPTHNEQFF
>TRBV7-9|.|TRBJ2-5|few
TGTGCCAGCACCCAGGGTTTAGTGGAGACCCAGTACTTC
CASTQGLVETQYF
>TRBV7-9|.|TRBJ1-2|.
TGTGCCAGCAGCTTAAAGGGACTCTCGAATCGAGGCTACACCTTC
CASSLKGLSNRGYTF
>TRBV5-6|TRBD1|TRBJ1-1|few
TGTGCCAGCAGCTTAGAACAGGGGAGGCGGATGAACACTGAAGCTTTCTTT
CASSLEQGRRMNTEAFF
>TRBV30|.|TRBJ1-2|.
TGTGCCTGGAGTCCCGGGACCTATGGCTACACCTTC
CAWSPGTYGYTF
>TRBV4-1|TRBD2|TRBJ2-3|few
TGCGCCAGCAGCCACCTTTCCTTCCCGGCGGGGGGCGGAGATACGCAGTATTTT
CASSHLSFPAGGGDTQYF
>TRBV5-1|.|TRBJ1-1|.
TGCGCCAGCAGCTCCCGGACCATTCGGAACACTGAAGCTTTCTTT
CASSSRTIRNTEAFF
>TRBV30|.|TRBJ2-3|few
TGTGCCTGGAGTGTACTTGGAGGGGGCAGGGGAGATACGCAGTATTTT
CAWSVLGGGRGDTQYF
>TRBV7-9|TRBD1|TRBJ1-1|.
TGTGCCAGCAGCTTAGACAGGGGGCTGATGAACACTGAAGCTTTCTTT
CASSLDRGLMNTEAFF
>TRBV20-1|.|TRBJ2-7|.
TGCAGTGCGGCTACCCTAGGGGCTCAGGACGAGCAGTACTTC
CSAATLGAQDEQYF
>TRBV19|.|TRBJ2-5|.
TGTGCCAGTAGTTTACTCCGGGGCCTTGTGGAGACCCAGTACTTC
CASSLLRGLVETQYF
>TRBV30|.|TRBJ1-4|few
TGTGCCTGGACAACTAATGAAAAACTGTTTTTT
CAWTTNEKLFF
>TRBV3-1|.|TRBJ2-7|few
TGTGCCAGCAGCCAAGATCCCTATGGGGGAGTTTACGAGCAGTACTTC
CASSQDPYGGVYEQYF
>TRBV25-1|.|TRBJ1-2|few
TGTGCCAGCAGTGAGCAGGACCTCTATGGCTACACCTTC
CASSEQDLYGYTF
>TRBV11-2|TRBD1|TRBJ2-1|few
TGTGCCAGCAGCTCCCCCGCGTGGATCAGGGGGCGTCTGCATGAGCAGTTCTTC
CASSSPAWIRGRLHEQFF
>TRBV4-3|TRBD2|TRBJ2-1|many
TGCGCCAGCAGCTCAACTAGCGAAAAATACAATGAGCAGTTCTTC
CASSSTSEKYNEQFF
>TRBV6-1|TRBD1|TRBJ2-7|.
TGTGCCAGCAGTGAGGGACAGGGAATATACGAGCAGTACTTC
CASSEGQGIYEQYF
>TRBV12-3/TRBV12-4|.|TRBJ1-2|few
TGTGCCAGCAGCCCTGGGGAGTTTTATGGCTACACCTTC
CASSPGEFYGYTF
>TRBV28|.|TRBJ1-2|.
TGTGCCAGCAGTTCTATGAGCGGACTTAACTATGGCTACACCTTC
CASSSMSGLNYGYTF
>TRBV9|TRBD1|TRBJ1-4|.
TGTGCCAGCGCTTCCACCGGGACAGGGAATGAAAAACTGTTTTTT
CASASTGTGNEKLFF
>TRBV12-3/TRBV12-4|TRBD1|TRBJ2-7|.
TGTGCCAGCAGTACCCCCGGGACAGGGGACTACGAGCAGTACTTC
CASSTPGTGDYEQYF
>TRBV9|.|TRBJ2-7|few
TGTGCCAGCAGCGTAGAGGGCAGCTCCTCCTACGAGCAGTACTTC
CASSVEGSSSYEQYF
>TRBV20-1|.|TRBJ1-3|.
TGCAGTGCTATAGGTTCCTTTTTGAGCTCTGGAAACACCATATATTTT
CSAIGSFLSSGNTIYF